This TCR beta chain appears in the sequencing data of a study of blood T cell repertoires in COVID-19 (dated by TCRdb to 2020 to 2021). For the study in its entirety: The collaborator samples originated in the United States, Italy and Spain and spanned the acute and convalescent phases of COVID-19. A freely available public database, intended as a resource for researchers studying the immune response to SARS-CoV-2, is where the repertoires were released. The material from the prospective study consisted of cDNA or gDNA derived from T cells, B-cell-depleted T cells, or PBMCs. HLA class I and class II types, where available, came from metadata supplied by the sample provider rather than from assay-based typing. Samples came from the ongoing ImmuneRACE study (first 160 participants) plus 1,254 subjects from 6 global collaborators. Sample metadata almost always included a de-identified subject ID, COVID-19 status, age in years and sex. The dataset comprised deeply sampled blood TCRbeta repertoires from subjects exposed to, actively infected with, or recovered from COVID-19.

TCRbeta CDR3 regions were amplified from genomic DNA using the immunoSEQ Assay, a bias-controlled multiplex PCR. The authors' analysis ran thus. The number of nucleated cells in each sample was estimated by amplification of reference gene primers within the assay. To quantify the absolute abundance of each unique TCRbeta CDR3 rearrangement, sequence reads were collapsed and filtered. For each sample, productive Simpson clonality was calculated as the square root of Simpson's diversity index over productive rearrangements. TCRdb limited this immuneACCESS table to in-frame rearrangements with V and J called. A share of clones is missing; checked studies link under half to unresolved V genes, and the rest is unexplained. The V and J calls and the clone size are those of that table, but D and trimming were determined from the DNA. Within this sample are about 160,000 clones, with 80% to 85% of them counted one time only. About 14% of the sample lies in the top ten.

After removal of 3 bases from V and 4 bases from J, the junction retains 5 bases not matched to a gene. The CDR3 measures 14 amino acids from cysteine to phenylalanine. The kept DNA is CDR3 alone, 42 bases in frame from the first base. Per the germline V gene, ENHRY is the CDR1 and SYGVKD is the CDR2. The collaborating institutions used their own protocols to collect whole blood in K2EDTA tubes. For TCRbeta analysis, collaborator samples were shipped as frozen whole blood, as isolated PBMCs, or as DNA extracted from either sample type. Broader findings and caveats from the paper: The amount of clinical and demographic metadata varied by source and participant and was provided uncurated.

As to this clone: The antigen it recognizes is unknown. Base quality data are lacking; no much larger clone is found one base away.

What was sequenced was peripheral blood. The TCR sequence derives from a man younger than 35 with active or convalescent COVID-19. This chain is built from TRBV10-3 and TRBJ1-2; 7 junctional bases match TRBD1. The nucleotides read TGTGCCATCAGTGACCCGGACAGGCTCTATGGCTACACCTTC. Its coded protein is CAISDPDRLYGYTF.